These 6 T cell receptor beta chains originate from one sample sequenced in a study of CD8 T cells in ankylosing spondylitis. TCRdb passed the 5' RACE reads through MiXCR, listing each CDR3 protein once. The sample holds approximately 250,000 distinct CDR3 sequences, 32% seen once. Sequencing input: blood, either unsorted or a sorted T cell fraction (not recorded which). These receptors all stem from a male donor with ankylosing spondylitis or in good health (not recorded which).

CDR3 DNA sequence: TGTGCCAGCAGTGCGGAGGACCCCGCGCGCGAGCAGTACTTC. Protein: CASSAEDPAREQYF. This chain joins TRBV25-1 and TRBJ2-7; D may be TRBD2 (5 bases). CDR1 and CDR2 (germline): MGHDK, SYGVNS. The CDR3 runs to 14 residues. V was shortened by 4 bases and J by 6 bases, with 16 bases between the two germline ends.

This chain joins TRBV28 and TRBJ2-7; D gene unclear. V was cut by 5 bases and J by 1 base, with 12 bases left in between. CDR1 and CDR2 (germline): MDHEN, SYDVKM. This CDR3 spans 14 amino acids. Written as DNA, the CDR3 is TGTGCCAGCAGTGAAGGGTTAGGGTCCTACGAGCAGTACTTC. Translated, it gives CASSEGLGSYEQYF.

The chain uses TRBV4-1 and TRBJ2-1, with unresolved D. Trimming left V 4 bases short and J 6 bases short, with 22 bases between. Per germline, CDR1 MGHRA and CDR2 YSYEKL. This CDR3 region has 17 residues. The CDR3 coding sequence is TGCGCCAGCAGCCTAGTATTAAACCTAGACCTCTCCAATGAGCAGTTCTTC. As protein: CASSLVLNLDLSNEQFF.

This clonotype turned up a few times. The chain is built from TRBV6-1 and TRBJ1-1, with TRBD1 identical over 7 bases. The V segment lost 10 bases and the J segment 2 bases; nucleotides outside the gene matches: 7. The germline gives CDR1 MNHNS, CDR2 SASEGT. The CDR3 extends over 13 amino acids. The CDR3 region is CATAGQPNTEAFF. The CDR3 DNA reads TGTGCCACCGCGGGACAGCCAAACACTGAAGCTTTCTTT.

V and J are TRBV20-1 and TRBJ1-4; no firm D call. Germline V CDR1 and CDR2: DFQATT, SNEGSKA (reference sequence). This CDR3 contains 11 residues. Trimming cost V 0 bases and J 5 bases, with 1 base left between them. The CDR3 DNA follows: TGCAGTGCTAGAGACAATGAAAAACTGTTTTTT. Translation: CSARDNEKLFF.

This clonotype was detected a few times. The V gene is TRBV20-1, the J gene TRBJ1-5; TRBD1 aligns across 8 bases. Germline CDR1 DFQATT, CDR2 SNEGSKA (reference sequence). This CDR3 contains 13 residues. Trimming at V came to 5 bases and at J to 5 bases, leaving 5 bases not matched to a gene. Here the CDR3 DNA reads TGCAGTGCTCTGGACAGGGCGGATCAGCCCCAGCATTTT. Residues: CSALDRADQPQHF.